The present entry profiles one T cell receptor (beta chain) with its context. Its cognate antigen is unknown. This sample stems from a study of cytomegalovirus exposure and HLA in healthy donors. Study outcomes and limitations: Earlier analysis looked at TCR beta V segments, and most were productive about 90% or about 30% of the time. TCR beta V- and J-gene trimming, according to a later analysis, was linked to a missense DCLRE1C variant.

The CDR3 covers 14 residues. V was cut by 4 bases and J by 0 bases, with 6 bases left in between. CDR1 is SGHTA and CDR2 is FQGNSA in the germline V gene. It was with 60 Vbeta and 13 Jbeta primers that the PCR ran. Here immunoSEQ multiplex PCR was the method, and the copy in TCRdb shows in-frame clones only, minus some. Recorded for this sample: fewer than 85,000 clones. Sample: PBMCs. The chain carries TRBV7-2 and TRBJ2-2; D is ambiguous. This clonotype was sampled from a woman in her thirties or forties in good health and CMV-seropositive. The CDR3 loop reads CASSSNTNTGELFF. The CDR3 coding sequence is TGTGCCAGCAGCTCCAACACGAACACCGGGGAGCTGTTTTTT.